This TCR beta chain appears in the sequencing data of a study of shared clonotypes between healthy human individuals. Turning to the study itself: The study used three CD4 naive, three CD4 memory, two CD8 naive and one CD8 memory plate per donor.

The data were produced by immunoSEQ multiplex PCR, yet TCRdb's version contains in-frame clones alone and is incomplete. The sample lists around 1.4 million clones; roughly 98.5% were seen once. The V gene end was trimmed by 0 bases and the J gene end by 4 bases; junction bases not matched to a gene: 5. CDR3 length: 17 amino acids. Per germline, CDR1 SEHNR and CDR2 FQNEAQ (reference sequence). V is TRBV7-9 and J is TRBJ2-2; 10 bases align to TRBD2. The clonotype was recovered from a man aged 25 to 40 in good health. Sequences were obtained from naive CD4+ T cells sorted from blood. Subset described: CD45RA+ positively selected. CDR3 sequence reads: CASSLASSGRGTGELFF. CDR3 bases: TGTGCCAGCAGCTTAGCCTCCAGCGGGAGGGGCACCGGGGAGCTGTTTTTT.